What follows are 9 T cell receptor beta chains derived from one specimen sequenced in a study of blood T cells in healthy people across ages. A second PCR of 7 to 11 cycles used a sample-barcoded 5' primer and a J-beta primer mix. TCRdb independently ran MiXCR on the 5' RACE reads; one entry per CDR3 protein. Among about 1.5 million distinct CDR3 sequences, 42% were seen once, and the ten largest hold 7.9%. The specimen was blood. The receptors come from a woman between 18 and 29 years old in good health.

Here the CDR3 DNA reads TGCAGTGCCCATAAGGACGGGTCCTACGAGCAGTACTTC. Encoded protein: CSAHKDGSYEQYF. The rearrangement uses TRBV20-1 and TRBJ2-7; D gene uncertain. Germline CDR1 is DFQATT and CDR2 is SNEGSKA (reference sequence). The CDR3 totals 13 residues. With 6 bases removed from V and 1 base from J, the gap between germline ends came to 13 bases.

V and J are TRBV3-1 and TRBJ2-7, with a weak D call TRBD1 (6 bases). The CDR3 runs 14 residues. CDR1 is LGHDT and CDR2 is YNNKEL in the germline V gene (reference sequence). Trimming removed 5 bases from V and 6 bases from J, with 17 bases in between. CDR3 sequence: CASSNRASVSEQYF. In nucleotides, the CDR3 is TGTGCCAGCAGCAACAGGGCGTCGGTCTCCGAGCAGTACTTC.

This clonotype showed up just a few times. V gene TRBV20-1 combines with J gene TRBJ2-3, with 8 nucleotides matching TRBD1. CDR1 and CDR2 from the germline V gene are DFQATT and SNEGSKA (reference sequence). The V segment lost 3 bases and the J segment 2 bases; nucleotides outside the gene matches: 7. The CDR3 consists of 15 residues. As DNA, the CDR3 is TGCAGTGCTAGTGACGGACAGGGAACCACAGATACGCAGTATTTT. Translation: CSASDGQGTTDTQYF.

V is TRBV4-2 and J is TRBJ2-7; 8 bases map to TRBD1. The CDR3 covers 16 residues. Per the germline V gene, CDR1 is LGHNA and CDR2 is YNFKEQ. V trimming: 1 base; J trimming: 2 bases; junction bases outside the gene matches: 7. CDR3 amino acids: CASSQAETGAPYEQYF. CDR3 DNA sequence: TGTGCCAGCAGCCAAGCTGAGACAGGGGCCCCCTACGAGCAGTACTTC.

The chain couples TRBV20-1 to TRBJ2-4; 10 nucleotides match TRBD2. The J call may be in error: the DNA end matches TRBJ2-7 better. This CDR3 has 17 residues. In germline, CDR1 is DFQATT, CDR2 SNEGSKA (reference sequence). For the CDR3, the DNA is TGCAGTGCTAGAGACCAAGGGGCAGCGGGAGGGCCGTACGAGCAGTACTTC. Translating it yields CSARDQGAAGGPYEQYF.

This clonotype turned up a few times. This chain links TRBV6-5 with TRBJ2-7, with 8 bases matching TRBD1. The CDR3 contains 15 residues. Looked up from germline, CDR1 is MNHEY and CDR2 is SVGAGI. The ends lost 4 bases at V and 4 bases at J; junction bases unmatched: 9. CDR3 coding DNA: TGTGCCAGCAGTTTAGGACAGGGAGGAGTGTACGAGCAGTACTTC. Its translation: CASSLGQGGVYEQYF.

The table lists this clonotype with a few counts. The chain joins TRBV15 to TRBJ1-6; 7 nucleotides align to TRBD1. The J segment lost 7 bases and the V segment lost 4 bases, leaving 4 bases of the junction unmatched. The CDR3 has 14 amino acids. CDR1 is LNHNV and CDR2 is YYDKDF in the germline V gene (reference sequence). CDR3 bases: TGTGCCACCAGCAAAGGGGGCGAAAATTCACCCCTCCACTTT. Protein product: CATSKGGENSPLHF.

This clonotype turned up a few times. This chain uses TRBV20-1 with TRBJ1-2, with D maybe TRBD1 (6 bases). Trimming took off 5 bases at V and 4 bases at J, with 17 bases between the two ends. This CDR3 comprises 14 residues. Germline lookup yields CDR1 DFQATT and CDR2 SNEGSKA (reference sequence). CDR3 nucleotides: TGCAGTGCTCCAGGCGTCCGGGGGGCCTATGGCTACACCTTC. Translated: CSAPGVRGAYGYTF.

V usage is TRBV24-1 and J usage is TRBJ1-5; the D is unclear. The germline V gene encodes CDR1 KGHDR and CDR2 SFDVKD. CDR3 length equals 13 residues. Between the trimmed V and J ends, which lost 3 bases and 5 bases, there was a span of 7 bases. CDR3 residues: CATSDTQDQPQHF. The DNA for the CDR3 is TGTGCCACCAGTGATACCCAGGATCAGCCCCAGCATTTT.